Following are 10 T cell receptor beta chains from one sample sequenced in a study of OX40 agonist ivuxolimab in advanced cancers. TCRdb's copy holds only in-frame clones and misses some; the assay was immunoSEQ multiplex PCR. The sample has 70,000 or so clones; roughly 88% are singletons. The sample here was CD4+ or CD8+ T cells sorted from blood, taken in a trial of the OX40 agonist ivuxolimab. The origin of the receptors is an adult with an advanced solid tumor such as melanoma, head and neck, liver or kidney cancer.

The chain is built from TRBV5-6 and TRBJ1-5; possible D gene TRBD1, 6 bases. Deletions cut 4 bases from V and 3 bases from J, with 11 bases between. This CDR3 comprises 14 residues. The germline CDR1 and CDR2 sequences are SGHDT and YYEEEE. The CDR3 bases are TGTGCCAGCAGCCAAACAGGGACCAATCAGCCCCAGCATTTT. It encodes CASSQTGTNQPQHF.

This chain joins TRBV6-1 and TRBJ2-7, with 8 positions matching TRBD2. CDR3 length equals 15 residues. J was trimmed by 0 bases and V by 6 bases; bases with no gene match: 7. Germline CDR1 reads MNHNS; CDR2 reads SASEGT. The DNA of the CDR3 is TGTGCCAGCAGCTTGAGCGGGGGCCTCTCCTACGAGCAGTACTTC. Encoded protein: CASSLSGGLSYEQYF.

This chain uses TRBV30 with TRBJ1-5, with D possibly matching TRBD1 (5 bases). Between the trimmed V and J ends, which lost 0 bases and 1 base, there was a span of 19 bases. The length of the CDR3 is 18 residues. Germline V gives CDR1 GTSNPN, CDR2 SVGIG (reference sequence). The CDR3 region has the DNA TGTGCCTGGAGTGTAAAACTTTCGGGGCGGCTAAGCAATCAGCCCCAGCATTTT. Its translation: CAWSVKLSGRLSNQPQHF. Filled out from reference TRBV30 and TRBJ1-5, the complete variable domain reads SQTIHQWPATLVQPVGSPLSLECTVEGTSNPNLYWYRQAAGRGLQLLFYSVGIGQISSEVPQNLSASRPQDRQFILSSKKLLLSDSGFYLCAWSVKLSGRLSNQPQHFGDGTRLSIL.

The V and J genes are TRBV18 and TRBJ1-5, with 12 bases matching TRBD1. Unmatched junction bases numbered 15, after V lost 3 bases and J lost 6 bases. Germline V gene data show CDR1 as KGHSH and CDR2 as LQKENI. The CDR3 covers 19 residues. The CDR3 here is CASSPRPIVGTGGGQPQHF. The CDR3 DNA reads as TGTGCCAGCTCACCGCGTCCGATTGTCGGGACAGGGGGCGGTCAGCCCCAGCATTTT. The complete variable domain, with remaining parts taken from reference TRBV18 and TRBJ1-5, reads NAGVMQNPRHLVRRRGQEARLRCSPMKGHSHVYWYRQLPEEGLKFMVYLQKENIIDESGMPKERFSAEFPKEGPSILRIQQVVRGDSAAYFCASSPRPIVGTGGGQPQHFGDGTRLSIL.

This chain uses TRBV5-1 with TRBJ2-3, with D possibly matching TRBD2 (6 bases). V was clipped by 4 bases and J by 4 bases, with 13 bases between them. The CDR3 is 14 residues long. The germline CDR1 and CDR2 sequences are SGHRS and YFSETQ. This chain's CDR3 is CASSLEGNSDTQYF. The DNA for the CDR3 is TGCGCCAGCAGCCTGGAGGGCAACTCAGATACGCAGTATTTT.

This sequence joins TRBV30 and TRBJ1-1, with 7 bases lining up with TRBD1. Germline V gives CDR1 GTSNPN, CDR2 SVGIG (reference sequence). The CDR3 loop spans 13 amino acids. The ends lost 0 bases at V and 6 bases at J; junction bases unmatched: 4. CDR3: CAWSVFQGAEAFF. DNA of the CDR3: TGTGCCTGGAGTGTATTTCAGGGGGCTGAAGCTTTCTTT.

The V gene is TRBV27, the J gene TRBJ1-5; D call uncertain. CDR3 size: 15 residues. Germline CDR1 and CDR2: MNHEY and SMNVEV (reference sequence). Deletions cut 5 bases from V and 4 bases from J, with 15 bases between. The CDR3 DNA is TGTGCCAGCAGTCGCCTACCTCATGCGAATCAGCCCCAGCATTTT. This encodes CASSRLPHANQPQHF.

This sequence joins TRBV28 and TRBJ1-2, with TRBD1 matching 8 bases. The CDR3 sequence is 14 residues long. Germline CDR1 and CDR2: MDHEN and SYDVKM. J lost 4 bases, V lost 1 base, and 2 bases had no gene match. Here the CDR3 reads CASSLSGQVYGYTF. CDR3 coding DNA: TGTGCCAGCAGTTTATCGGGACAGGTCTATGGCTACACCTTC.

The chain uses TRBV7-3 and TRBJ1-2; D gene ambiguous. Germline CDR1 is SGHTA and CDR2 is FQGTGA. This CDR3 comprises 23 residues. The V end was cut by 1 base, the J end by 0 bases, with 33 bases between. The CDR3 coding sequence is TGTGCCAGCAGCTTAAACCCGCGAGGGCAGGAAGGCCCTCCGGCCCAGACTAACTATGGCTACACCTTC. This encodes CASSLNPRGQEGPPAQTNYGYTF. Together with reference TRBV7-3 and TRBJ1-2, the CDR3 gives the full variable domain: GAGVSQTPSNKVTEKGKYVELRCDPISGHTALYWYRQSLGQGPEFLIYFQGTGAADDSGLPNDRFFAVRPEGSVSTLKIQRTERGDSAVYLCASSLNPRGQEGPPAQTNYGYTFGSGTRLTVV.

J is TRBJ2-1 and V is TRBV5-5, with TRBD2 matching over 13 bases. J was trimmed by 7 bases and V by 2 bases; bases with no gene match: 3. Germline CDR1 and CDR2: SGHKS and YYEKEE (reference sequence). The CDR3 consists of 15 residues. CDR3 region: CASSFGLAGVNEQFF. For the CDR3, the DNA is TGTGCCAGCAGCTTCGGACTAGCGGGAGTTAATGAGCAGTTCTTC.